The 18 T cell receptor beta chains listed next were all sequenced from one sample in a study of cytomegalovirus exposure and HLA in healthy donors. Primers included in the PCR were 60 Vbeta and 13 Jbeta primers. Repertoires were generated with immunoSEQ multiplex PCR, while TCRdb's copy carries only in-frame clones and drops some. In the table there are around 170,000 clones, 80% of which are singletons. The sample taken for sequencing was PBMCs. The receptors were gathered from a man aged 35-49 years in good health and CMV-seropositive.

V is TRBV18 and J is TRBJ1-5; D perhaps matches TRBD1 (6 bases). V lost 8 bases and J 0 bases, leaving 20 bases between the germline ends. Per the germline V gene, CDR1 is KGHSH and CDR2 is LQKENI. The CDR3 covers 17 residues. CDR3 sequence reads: CASTRDTTLNSNQPQHF. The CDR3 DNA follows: TGTGCCAGCACCCGGGACACCACATTAAATAGCAATCAGCCCCAGCATTTT.

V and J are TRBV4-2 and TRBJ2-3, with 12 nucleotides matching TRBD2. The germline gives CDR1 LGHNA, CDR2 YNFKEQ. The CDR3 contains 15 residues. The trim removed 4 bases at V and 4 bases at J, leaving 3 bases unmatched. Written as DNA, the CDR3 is TGTGCCAGCAGCCCTAGCGGGGGGGCGGCAGATACGCAGTATTTT. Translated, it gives CASSPSGGAADTQYF.

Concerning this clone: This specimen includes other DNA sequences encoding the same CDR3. The CDR3 nucleotides read TGTGCCAGCAGGACAGGGGGGCAGCCCCAGCATTTT. This sequence encodes CASRTGGQPQHF. This rearrangement joins TRBV28 to TRBJ1-5; TRBD1 matches 9 bases. The CDR3 loop spans 12 amino acids. The V and J ends lost 6 bases and 7 bases, in that order; junction bases with no gene match: 1. Germline loops: CDR1 MDHEN, CDR2 SYDVKM. Variable domain in full (rest from reference TRBV28 and TRBJ1-5): DVKVTQSSRYLVKRTGEKVFLECVQDMDHENMFWYRQDPGLGLRLIYFSYDVKMKEKGDIPEGYSVSREKKERFSLILESASTNQTSMYLCASRTGGQPQHFGDGTRLSIL.

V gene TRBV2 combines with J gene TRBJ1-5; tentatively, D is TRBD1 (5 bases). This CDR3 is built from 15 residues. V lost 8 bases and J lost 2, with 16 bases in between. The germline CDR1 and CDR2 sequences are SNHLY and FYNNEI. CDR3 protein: CASLEQAWGNQPQHF. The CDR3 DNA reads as TGTGCCAGCCTTGAACAGGCCTGGGGCAATCAGCCCCAGCATTTT.

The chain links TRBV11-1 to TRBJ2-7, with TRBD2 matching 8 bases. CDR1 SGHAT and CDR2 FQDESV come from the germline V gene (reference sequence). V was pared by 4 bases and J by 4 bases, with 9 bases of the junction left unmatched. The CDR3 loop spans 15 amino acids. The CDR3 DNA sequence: TGTGCCAGCAGCTATGTCGGCGGGGGGAGTTACGAGCAGTACTTC. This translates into CASSYVGGGSYEQYF. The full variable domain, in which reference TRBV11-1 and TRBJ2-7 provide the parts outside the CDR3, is EAEVAQSPRYKITEKSQAVAFWCDPISGHATLYWYRQILGQGPELLVQFQDESVVDDSQLPKDRFSAERLKGVDSTLKIQPAELGDSAMYLCASSYVGGGSYEQYFGPGTRLTVT.

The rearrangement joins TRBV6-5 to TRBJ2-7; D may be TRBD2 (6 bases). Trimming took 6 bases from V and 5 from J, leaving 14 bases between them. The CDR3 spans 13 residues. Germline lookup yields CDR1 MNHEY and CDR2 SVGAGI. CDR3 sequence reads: CASRAPAGDEQYF. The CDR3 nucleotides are TGTGCCAGCAGGGCCCCAGCGGGTGACGAGCAGTACTTC.

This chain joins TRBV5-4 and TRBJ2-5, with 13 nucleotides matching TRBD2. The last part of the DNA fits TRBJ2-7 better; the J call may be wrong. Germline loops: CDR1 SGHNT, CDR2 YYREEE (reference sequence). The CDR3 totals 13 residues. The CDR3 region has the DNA TGTGCCACCAGGACTAGCGGGGGCCACGAGCAGTACTTC. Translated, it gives CATRTSGGHEQYF.

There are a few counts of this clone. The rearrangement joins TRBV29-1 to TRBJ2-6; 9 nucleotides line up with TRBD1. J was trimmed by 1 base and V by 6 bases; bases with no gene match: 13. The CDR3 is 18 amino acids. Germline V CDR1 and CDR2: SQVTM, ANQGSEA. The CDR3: CSVRARTGDHSGANVLTF. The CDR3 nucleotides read TGCAGCGTCCGGGCCAGGACAGGGGATCATTCTGGGGCCAACGTCCTGACTTTC.

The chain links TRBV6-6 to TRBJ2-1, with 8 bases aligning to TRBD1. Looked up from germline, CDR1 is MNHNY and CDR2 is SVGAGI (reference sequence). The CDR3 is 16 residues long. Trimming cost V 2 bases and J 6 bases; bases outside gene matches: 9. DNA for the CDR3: TGTGCCAGCAGTTACACCCCAGGGGGCGCGGGCAATGAGCAGTTCTTC. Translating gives CASSYTPGGAGNEQFF.

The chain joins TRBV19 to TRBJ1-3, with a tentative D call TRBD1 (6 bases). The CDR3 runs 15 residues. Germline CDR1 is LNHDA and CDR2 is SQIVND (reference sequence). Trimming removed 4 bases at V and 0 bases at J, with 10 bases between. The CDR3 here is CASSRQARSGNTIYF. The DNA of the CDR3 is TGTGCCAGTAGTAGACAGGCCCGCTCTGGAAACACCATATATTTT.

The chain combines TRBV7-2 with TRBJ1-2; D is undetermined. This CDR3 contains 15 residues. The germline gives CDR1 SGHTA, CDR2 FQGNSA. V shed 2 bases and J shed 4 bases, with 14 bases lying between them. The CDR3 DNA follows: TGTGCCAGCAGCTTATTGTCTGGGAGTGGCTATGGCTACACCTTC. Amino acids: CASSLLSGSGYGYTF.

CDR3 in amino acids: CASSFGGETQYF. The CDR3 DNA sequence: TGTGCCAGCAGTTTCGGGGGAGAGACCCAGTACTTC. V gene TRBV28 combines with J gene TRBJ2-5; maybe TRBD2 (6 bases). Germline V CDR1 and CDR2: MDHEN, SYDVKM. The CDR3 totals 12 residues. V lost 3 bases to trimming and J lost 4 bases, with 6 bases between them.

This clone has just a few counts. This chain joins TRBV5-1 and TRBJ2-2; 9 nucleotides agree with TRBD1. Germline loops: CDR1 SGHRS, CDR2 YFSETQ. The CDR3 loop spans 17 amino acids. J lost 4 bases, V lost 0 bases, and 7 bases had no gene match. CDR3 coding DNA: TGCGCCAGCAGCTTGGCTCTAACAGGGGGCGGCACCGGGGAGCTGTTTTTT. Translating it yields CASSLALTGGGTGELFF.

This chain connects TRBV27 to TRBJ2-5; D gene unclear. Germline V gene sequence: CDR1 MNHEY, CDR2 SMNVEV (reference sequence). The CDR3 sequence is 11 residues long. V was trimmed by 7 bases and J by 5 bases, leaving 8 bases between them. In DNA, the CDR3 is TGTGCCAGCATGTTCGGGGAGACCCAGTACTTC. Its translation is CASMFGETQYF.

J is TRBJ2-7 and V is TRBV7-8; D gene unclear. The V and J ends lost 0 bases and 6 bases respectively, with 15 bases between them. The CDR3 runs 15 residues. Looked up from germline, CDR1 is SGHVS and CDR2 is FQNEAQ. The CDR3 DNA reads TGTGCCAGCAGCTTAGCGTCTCTTAGCAATGTCGAGCAGTACTTC. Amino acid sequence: CASSLASLSNVEQYF.

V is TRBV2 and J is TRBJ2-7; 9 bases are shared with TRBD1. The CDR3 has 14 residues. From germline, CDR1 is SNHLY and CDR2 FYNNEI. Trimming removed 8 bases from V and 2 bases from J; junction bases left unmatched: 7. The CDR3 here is CASLGDRAAYEQYF. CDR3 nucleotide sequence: TGTGCCAGCCTCGGGGACAGGGCGGCCTACGAGCAGTACTTC.

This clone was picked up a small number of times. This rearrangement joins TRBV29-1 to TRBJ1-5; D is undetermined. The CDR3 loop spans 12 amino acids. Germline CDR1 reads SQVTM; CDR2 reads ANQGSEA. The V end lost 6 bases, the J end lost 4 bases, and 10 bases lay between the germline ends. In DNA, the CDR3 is TGCAGCGTGGGGAGCCGGAATCAGCCCCAGCATTTT. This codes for CSVGSRNQPQHF.

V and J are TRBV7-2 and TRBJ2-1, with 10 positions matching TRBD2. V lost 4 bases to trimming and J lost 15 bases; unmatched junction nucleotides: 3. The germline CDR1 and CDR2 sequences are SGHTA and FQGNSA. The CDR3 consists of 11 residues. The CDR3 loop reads CASSSLAGLFF. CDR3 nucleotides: TGTGCCAGCAGCTCACTAGCGGGGTTGTTCTTC. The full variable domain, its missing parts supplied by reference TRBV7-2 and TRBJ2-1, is GAGVSQSPSNKVTEKGKDVELRCDPISGHTALYWYRQSLGQGLEFLIYFQGNSAPDKSGLPSDRFSAERTGGSVSTLTIQRTQQEDSAVYLCASSSLAGLFFGPGTRLTVL.